The rows below give T cell receptor beta chains drawn from one sample of a study of cytomegalovirus exposure and HLA in healthy donors. Assay: immunoSEQ multiplex PCR; the TCRdb copy retains only in-frame clones and omits some. The sample shows nearly 300,000 clones, 70% to 90% of them seen only once. The source material was PBMCs. The receptors derive from a man aged 40-49 years in good health and CMV-seropositive. Both conserved end residues are part of each CDR3. D genes are given only for firm matches. Rows give clone size only sometimes, using once, few, many, or a class for an expanded clone.

CDR3 protein: CASSPLWTGLDQPQHF
CDR3 DNA: TGTGCCAGCAGTCCATTATGGACAGGGCTAGATCAGCCCCAGCATTTT
clone size: .
J gene: TRBJ1-5
D gene: TRBD1
V gene: TRBV27

CDR3 protein: CASNLNGGTSEYNEQFF
CDR3 DNA: TGTGCCAGCAACCTTAATGGAGGGACTAGCGAATACAATGAGCAGTTCTTC
clone size: .
J gene: TRBJ2-1
D gene: TRBD2
V gene: TRBV9

CDR3 protein: CASSLTGDNEQFF
CDR3 DNA: TGTGCCAGCAGCTTAACAGGGGACAATGAGCAGTTCTTC
clone size: .
J gene: TRBJ2-1
D gene: .
V gene: TRBV7-3

CDR3 protein: CASSSRTSGGREQYF
CDR3 DNA: TGTGCCAGCAGCTCGCGGACTAGCGGAGGGAGGGAGCAGTACTTC
clone size: .
J gene: TRBJ2-5
D gene: TRBD2
V gene: TRBV5-6

CDR3 protein: CASSQPGQEIYGYTF
CDR3 DNA: TGTGCCAGCAGCCAACCGGGACAGGAAATTTATGGCTACACCTTC
clone size: .
J gene: TRBJ1-2
D gene: TRBD1
V gene: TRBV7-9

CDR3 protein: CAWSRGGVSGNTIYF
CDR3 DNA: TGTGCCTGGAGTCGGGGGGGCGTTTCTGGAAACACCATATATTTT
clone size: once
J gene: TRBJ1-3
D gene: .
V gene: TRBV30

CDR3 protein: CASSFNLGRGTGNTIYF
CDR3 DNA: TGTGCCAGCAGTTTTAATTTGGGCAGGGGGACAGGAAACACCATATATTTT
clone size: .
J gene: TRBJ1-3
D gene: TRBD1
V gene: TRBV28

CDR3 protein: CASSYSGYDGYTF
CDR3 DNA: TGTGCCAGCAGTTATTCAGGGTATGATGGCTACACCTTC
clone size: once
J gene: TRBJ1-2
D gene: .
V gene: TRBV6-5

CDR3 protein: CASSLAVGSLDEQYF
CDR3 DNA: TGTGCCAGCAGCTTAGCCGTCGGGAGCTTGGACGAGCAGTACTTC
clone size: .
J gene: TRBJ2-7
D gene: .
V gene: TRBV7-9

CDR3 protein: CASGRGLEQYF
CDR3 DNA: TGTGCCAGCGGCAGGGGCCTCGAGCAGTACTTC
clone size: .
J gene: TRBJ2-7
D gene: .
V gene: TRBV28

CDR3 protein: CTSSHVAESSYNEQFF
CDR3 DNA: TGCACCAGCAGCCATGTAGCGGAGAGCTCCTACAATGAGCAGTTCTTC
clone size: .
J gene: TRBJ2-1
D gene: .
V gene: TRBV1

CDR3 protein: CASSPAGDGNYGYTF
CDR3 DNA: TGTGCCAGCAGCCCAGCGGGAGATGGTAACTATGGCTACACCTTC
clone size: .
J gene: TRBJ1-2
D gene: .
V gene: TRBV7-2

CDR3 protein: CASSPRTSGSYNEQFF
CDR3 DNA: TGCGCCAGCAGCCCGCGGACTAGCGGCTCCTACAATGAGCAGTTCTTC
clone size: .
J gene: TRBJ2-1
D gene: TRBD2
V gene: TRBV4-1

CDR3 protein: CASSPRSGKGYNEQFF
CDR3 DNA: TGTGCCAGCAGTCCGCGTAGCGGGAAAGGTTACAATGAGCAGTTCTTC
clone size: .
J gene: TRBJ2-1
D gene: TRBD2
V gene: TRBV27

CDR3 protein: CASSFLAGGGIDTQYF
CDR3 DNA: TGCGCCAGCAGCTTCCTAGCGGGCGGCGGGATAGATACGCAGTATTTT
clone size: .
J gene: TRBJ2-3
D gene: TRBD2
V gene: TRBV5-1

CDR3 protein: CASSLVGGHTDTQYF
CDR3 DNA: TGCGCCAGCAGCTTGGTAGGGGGACACACAGATACGCAGTATTTT
clone size: .
J gene: TRBJ2-3
D gene: .
V gene: TRBV5-1

CDR3 protein: CASSEQKTNEKLFF
CDR3 DNA: TGTGCCAGCAGTGAACAGAAAACTAATGAAAAACTGTTTTTT
clone size: .
J gene: TRBJ1-4
D gene: .
V gene: TRBV27

CDR3 protein: CASSIFTETYGYTF
CDR3 DNA: TGTGCCAGTAGTATCTTCACTGAGACTTATGGCTACACCTTC
clone size: .
J gene: TRBJ1-2
D gene: .
V gene: TRBV19

CDR3 protein: CASSLVLAGGQYF
CDR3 DNA: TGTGCCAGCAGCTTAGTCCTAGCGGGAGGGCAGTACTTC
clone size: .
J gene: TRBJ2-5
D gene: TRBD2
V gene: TRBV7-8

CDR3 protein: CSAMDSNTEAFF
CDR3 DNA: TGCAGCGCTATGGACAGTAACACTGAAGCTTTCTTT
clone size: .
J gene: TRBJ1-1
D gene: .
V gene: TRBV29-1

CDR3 protein: CASSQAAGDGYTF
CDR3 DNA: TGTGCCAGCAGCCAGGCGGCGGGCGATGGCTACACCTTC
clone size: .
J gene: TRBJ1-2
D gene: .
V gene: TRBV4-2

CDR3 protein: CASSTLRPGLAGVCIQYF
CDR3 DNA: TGTGCCAGCAGTACGCTACGACCGGGACTAGCGGGAGTCTGCATTCAGTACTTC
clone size: .
J gene: TRBJ2-4
D gene: TRBD2
V gene: TRBV28

CDR3 protein: CASLGMSDSDGNQPQHF
CDR3 DNA: TGTGCCAGCCTAGGGATGTCGGACAGCGATGGCAATCAGCCCCAGCATTTT
clone size: .
J gene: TRBJ1-5
D gene: .
V gene: TRBV2

CDR3 protein: CASSLAGQHYGYTF
CDR3 DNA: TGTGCCAGCAGTTTGGCGGGACAGCACTATGGCTACACCTTC
clone size: once
J gene: TRBJ1-2
D gene: TRBD1
V gene: TRBV27

CDR3 protein: CASRYDRDYEQYF
CDR3 DNA: TGTGCCAGCAGATATGACAGGGACTACGAGCAGTACTTC
clone size: .
J gene: TRBJ2-7
D gene: TRBD1
V gene: TRBV6-5

CDR3 protein: CAIRLGQGEADTQYF
CDR3 DNA: TGTGCCATCAGACTGGGACAGGGAGAGGCAGATACGCAGTATTTT
clone size: .
J gene: TRBJ2-3
D gene: TRBD1
V gene: TRBV10-3

CDR3 protein: CASSLSQPQHF
CDR3 DNA: TGTGCCAGCAGTTTATCGCAGCCCCAGCATTTT
clone size: .
J gene: TRBJ1-5
D gene: .
V gene: TRBV28

CDR3 protein: CASSPGLAGMNNEQFF
CDR3 DNA: TGCGCCAGCAGCCCCGGACTAGCGGGCATGAACAATGAGCAGTTCTTC
clone size: .
J gene: TRBJ2-1
D gene: TRBD2
V gene: TRBV5-1

CDR3 protein: CASSWTDQETQYF
CDR3 DNA: TGTGCCAGCTCATGGACAGACCAAGAGACCCAGTACTTC
clone size: .
J gene: TRBJ2-5
D gene: .
V gene: TRBV18